These T cell receptor beta chains were read from a single sample in a study of cytomegalovirus exposure and HLA in healthy donors. Here immunoSEQ multiplex PCR was the method, and the copy in TCRdb shows in-frame clones only, minus some. This sample has roughly 200,000 clones; 77% occur once, and the top ten carry roughly 2.6%. The sequenced sample consisted of PBMCs. These receptors were obtained from a woman in her sixties in good health and CMV-seropositive. The CDR3 runs from the conserved cysteine through the conserved F or W. The D gene is left open where the match is weak. Clone size is given for some rows only: seen once, a few or many times, or a class if the clone is expanded.

NA,TRBJ2-7,NA,TRBV5-8,CASSLFASRHSYEQYF,TGTGCCAGCAGCTTGTTCGCGTCGCGCCACTCCTACGAGCAGTACTTC
NA,TRBJ2-7,NA,TRBV7-7,CASSLDLKAGYEQYF,TGTGCCAGCAGCTTAGATTTAAAGGCAGGCTACGAGCAGTACTTC
TRBD1,TRBJ1-2,few,TRBV9,CASSSTGGAFGYTF,TGTGCCAGCAGCTCAACAGGGGGCGCGTTTGGCTACACCTTC
NA,TRBJ1-2,NA,TRBV7-2,CASSVDNNYGYTF,TGTGCCAGCAGCGTTGACAATAACTATGGCTACACCTTC
NA,TRBJ2-7,NA,TRBV21-1,CASSKGTPPYEQYF,TGTGCCAGCAGCAAAGGGACACCTCCCTACGAGCAGTACTTC
TRBD1,TRBJ2-7,few,TRBV5-6,CASSLRGQGSDEQYF,TGTGCCAGCAGCCTACGGGGACAGGGTAGCGACGAGCAGTACTTC
TRBD1,TRBJ2-7,NA,TRBV10-3,CAIRGQGVSYEQYF,TGTGCCATCAGGGGACAGGGGGTCTCCTACGAGCAGTACTTC
NA,TRBJ2-5,NA,TRBV5-1,CASSFSGVKETQYF,TGCGCCAGCAGCTTCTCGGGGGTAAAAGAGACCCAGTACTTC
NA,TRBJ2-5,NA,TRBV6-4,CASSDCCLGVRETQYF,TGTGCCAGCAGTGACTGTTGCCTAGGGGTTCGGGAGACCCAGTACTTC
TRBD1,TRBJ1-2,NA,TRBV5-1,CASSPGQGMDGYTF,TGCGCCAGCAGCCCCGGACAGGGGATGGATGGCTACACCTTC
NA,TRBJ1-2,once,TRBV11-3,CASSHQIPPWGANYGYTF,TGTGCCAGCAGCCACCAAATCCCTCCGTGGGGAGCTAACTATGGCTACACCTTC
NA,TRBJ2-3,NA,TRBV29-1,CSVDRAPGDTQYF,TGCAGCGTTGATCGAGCGCCCGGAGATACGCAGTATTTT
TRBD2,TRBJ2-1,once,TRBV5-1,CASRPGLAGLSSYNEQFF,TGCGCCAGCAGACCGGGACTAGCGGGCCTAAGCTCCTACAATGAGCAGTTCTTC
NA,TRBJ1-2,NA,TRBV29-1,CSVEEVRATGYTF,TGCAGCGTTGAAGAGGTGAGGGCAACCGGCTACACCTTC
TRBD2,TRBJ2-1,NA,TRBV7-3,CASRTSGGAGEQFF,TGTGCCAGCAGGACTAGCGGGGGGGCGGGTGAGCAGTTCTTC
NA,TRBJ2-5,NA,TRBV19,CASSTQQGRAETQYF,TGTGCCAGTAGTACACAACAGGGCCGGGCAGAGACCCAGTACTTC
NA,TRBJ1-6,NA,TRBV15,CATSRQYNSPLHF,TGTGCCACCAGCAGACAGTATAATTCACCCCTCCACTTT
NA,TRBJ1-1,NA,TRBV5-4,CASSSAGAPEAFF,TGTGCCAGCAGCTCCGCAGGTGCCCCTGAAGCTTTCTTT
NA,TRBJ2-6,NA,TRBV5-1,CASSAQGLAGANVLTF,TGCGCCAGCAGCGCACAAGGTCTAGCTGGGGCCAACGTCCTGACTTTC